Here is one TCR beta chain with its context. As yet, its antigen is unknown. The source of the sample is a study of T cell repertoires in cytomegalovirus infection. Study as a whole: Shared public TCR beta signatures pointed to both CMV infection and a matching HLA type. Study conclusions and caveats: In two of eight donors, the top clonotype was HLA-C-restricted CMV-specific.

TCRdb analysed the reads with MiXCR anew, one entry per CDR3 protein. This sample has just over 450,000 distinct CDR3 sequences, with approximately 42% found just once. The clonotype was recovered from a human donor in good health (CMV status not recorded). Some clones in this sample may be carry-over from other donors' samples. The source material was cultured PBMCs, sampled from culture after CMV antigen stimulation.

The CDR3 nucleotides read TGTGCCAGTAGTATCCTGGGACAGCCTAATGAAAAACTGTTTTTT. Translated, it gives CASSILGQPNEKLFF. The chain links TRBV19 to TRBJ1-4, with 7 nucleotides matching TRBD1. The CDR3 is 15 residues long. V lost 3 bases to trimming and J lost 3 bases; unmatched junction nucleotides: 4. Germline V gene sequence: CDR1 LNHDA, CDR2 SQIVND (reference sequence).